These 19 T cell receptor beta chains were all obtained from the same sample, sequenced in a study of OX40 agonist ivuxolimab in advanced cancers. Produced via immunoSEQ multiplex PCR; TCRdb's table is partial and in-frame only. The sample has approximately 23,000 clones, just under 75% seen once. The specimen comprised CD4+ or CD8+ T cells sorted from blood, sampled in a trial of the OX40 agonist ivuxolimab. Receptor source: an adult with an advanced solid tumor such as melanoma, head and neck, liver or kidney cancer.

The CDR3 sequence: CASSQRDEQFF. Here the CDR3 DNA reads TGCGCCAGCAGCCAAAGGGATGAGCAGTTCTTC. The J gene is TRBJ2-1, the V gene TRBV4-1; D is undetermined. This CDR3 region has 11 residues. V was trimmed by 2 bases and J by 8 bases, leaving 4 bases between them. Looked up from germline, CDR1 is MGHRA and CDR2 is YSYEKL.

This chain uses TRBV7-6 with TRBJ2-7; D perhaps matches TRBD2 (5 bases). Germline V gene sequence: CDR1 SGHVS, CDR2 FNYEAQ. The CDR3 sequence is 13 residues long. Trimming took 4 bases from V and 5 from J, leaving 12 bases between them. The DNA for the CDR3 is TGTGCCAGCAGCTCCCGCTTCGGGGACGAGCAGTACTTC. The encoded protein is CASSSRFGDEQYF.

V is TRBV6-5 and J is TRBJ2-1; TRBD1 or TRBD2 may be the D gene (5 bases each). V was clipped by 4 bases and J by 0 bases, with 7 bases between them. Germline loops: CDR1 MNHEY, CDR2 SVGAGI. The CDR3 extends over 14 amino acids. The chain's CDR3 is CASSWGSSYNEQFF. For the CDR3, the DNA is TGTGCCAGCAGTTGGGGGAGCTCCTACAATGAGCAGTTCTTC.

This clone was seen only a few times. The gene calls are TRBV11-2 and TRBJ2-1, with D perhaps TRBD1 (6 bases). The germline gives CDR1 SGHAT, CDR2 FQNNGV. Trimming shortened V by 1 base and J by 0 bases, and 7 bases separated the two germline ends. The CDR3 runs 15 residues. The CDR3 spells CASSLVGGSYNEQFF. The CDR3 region has the DNA TGTGCCAGCAGCTTAGTAGGGGGCTCCTACAATGAGCAGTTCTTC.

This chain connects TRBV29-1 to TRBJ1-2; 9 nucleotides agree with TRBD1. Germline assignment: CDR1 SQVTM and CDR2 ANQGSEA. The CDR3 is made up of 14 amino acids. V trimming: 3 bases; J trimming: 4 bases; junction bases outside the gene matches: 6. The chain's CDR3 is CSVEADRGIYGYTF. In DNA form, the CDR3 reads TGCAGCGTTGAGGCGGACAGGGGTATCTATGGCTACACCTTC.

This clone was found once. The rearrangement links TRBV19 to TRBJ1-5; the D is unclear. V was trimmed by 5 bases and J by 4 bases, leaving 12 bases between them. From germline, CDR1 is LNHDA and CDR2 SQIVND (reference sequence). The CDR3 runs 14 residues. The CDR3 nucleotides read TGTGCCAGTAGTTTTTTCAGCCCAAATCAGCCCCAGCATTTT. It translates to CASSFFSPNQPQHF.

The J gene is TRBJ2-2, the V gene TRBV7-2; weak D call: TRBD1 (5 bases). This CDR3 has 12 residues. Germline V gene sequence: CDR1 SGHTA, CDR2 FQGNSA. Trimming left V 6 bases short and J 6 bases short, with 8 bases between. CDR3 sequence: CASRTDPGELFF. CDR3 DNA: TGTGCCAGCAGGACAGACCCCGGGGAGCTGTTTTTT.

The rearrangement uses TRBV1 and TRBJ2-1; the table calls TRBD2, which could not be checked here. TRBV1 is a pseudogene. The CDR3 spans 14 residues. The CDR3 spells CTPLRLARNNEQFF. CDR3 nucleotide sequence: TGCACCCCACTAAGGCTAGCGAGAAACAATGAGCAGTTCTTC.

The chain recombines TRBV5-1 with TRBJ1-1; D is possibly TRBD1 (5 bases). Germline CDR1 SGHRS, CDR2 YFSETQ. The CDR3 extends over 14 amino acids. V was clipped by 5 bases and J by 0 bases, with 11 bases between them. This CDR3 reads CASRPGGLNTEAFF. CDR3 sequence (DNA): TGCGCCAGCAGACCCGGGGGATTGAACACTGAAGCTTTCTTT.

This clone was observed a single time. This chain uses TRBV27 with TRBJ2-5; D possibly uses TRBD1 or TRBD2 (6 bases each). Trimming stripped 5 bases from V and 5 bases from J, with 15 bases between. This CDR3 has 14 residues. Germline lookup yields CDR1 MNHEY and CDR2 SMNVEV (reference sequence). The DNA for the CDR3 is TGTGCCAGCAGTGGGTTCGAAGGGGGGGAGACCCAGTACTTC. Its translation: CASSGFEGGETQYF.

This rearrangement joins TRBV2 to TRBJ1-4; maybe TRBD1 (5 bases). The germline V gene has CDR1 SNHLY and CDR2 FYNNEI. The length of the CDR3 is 16 residues. V gave up 7 bases and J gave up 5 bases, with 20 bases separating them. CDR3 bases: TGTGCCAGCACCAATCCCGTGGGGGGTGGCAATGAAAAACTGTTTTTT. Amino acids: CASTNPVGGGNEKLFF.

There are a few counts of this clone. This sequence joins TRBV4-2 and TRBJ2-2; D is possibly TRBD2 (6 bases). V dropped 0 bases and J dropped 5 bases, with 19 bases sitting between them. Germline CDR1 and CDR2: LGHNA and YNFKEQ. The CDR3 has 18 residues. The CDR3 DNA reads TGTGCCAGCAGCCAAGATACCCCTATAGGTAGCGGTACCGGGGAGCTGTTTTTT. It encodes CASSQDTPIGSGTGELFF.

This chain uses TRBV7-2 with TRBJ1-1; possible D gene TRBD1, 5 bases. Germline assignment: CDR1 SGHTA and CDR2 FQGNSA. CDR3 length: 14 residues. V lost 5 bases, J lost 4 bases, and 14 bases lay in between. The CDR3 sequence is CASSVGPGGTEAFF. CDR3 nucleotides: TGTGCCAGCAGCGTAGGACCCGGGGGCACTGAAGCTTTCTTT. Looking up the rest from reference TRBV7-2 and TRBJ1-1 gives the full variable domain: GAGVSQSPSNKVTEKGKDVELRCDPISGHTALYWYRQSLGQGLEFLIYFQGNSAPDKSGLPSDRFSAERTGGSVSTLTIQRTQQEDSAVYLCASSVGPGGTEAFFGQGTRLTVV.

The genes are TRBV7-2 and TRBJ1-2; D unresolved. The germline CDR1 and CDR2 sequences are SGHTA and FQGNSA. The CDR3 has 13 residues. The V and J ends lost 3 bases and 3 bases respectively, with 8 bases between them. The CDR3 sequence: CASSLWSDYGYTF. In nucleotides, the CDR3 is TGTGCCAGCAGCTTGTGGTCAGACTATGGCTACACCTTC. Supplemented by reference TRBV7-2 and TRBJ1-2, the full variable domain reads GAGVSQSPSNKVTEKGKDVELRCDPISGHTALYWYRQSLGQGLEFLIYFQGNSAPDKSGLPSDRFSAERTGGSVSTLTIQRTQQEDSAVYLCASSLWSDYGYTFGSGTRLTVV.

The chain uses TRBV7-9 and TRBJ2-3, with D maybe TRBD1 (5 bases). The germline CDR1 and CDR2 sequences are SEHNR and FQNEAQ (reference sequence). The germline V and J ends were trimmed by 1 base and 1 base, with 9 bases remaining between them. The length of the CDR3 is 15 residues. The CDR3 here is CASSLVSGRTDTQYF. The CDR3 DNA sequence: TGTGCCAGCAGCTTAGTTTCAGGGCGCACAGATACGCAGTATTTT.

This clone showed up just once. The chain carries TRBV7-9 and TRBJ2-7; D perhaps matches TRBD1 (5 bases). CDR3 size: 13 residues. The V gene lost 1 base and the J gene lost 7 bases, with 11 bases spanning the gap. Germline-derived CDR1 and CDR2 are SEHNR and FQNEAQ (reference sequence). The CDR3 DNA follows: TGTGCCAGCAGCTTAGTTGGGGCTCGGGAGCAGTACTTC. Translating gives CASSLVGAREQYF.

This clone was detected a few times. The chain has TRBV27 and TRBJ1-2; D call uncertain. The CDR3 loop spans 14 amino acids. V lost 0 bases to trimming and J lost 2 bases, with 7 bases between them. CDR1 and CDR2 from the germline V gene are MNHEY and SMNVEV (reference sequence). CDR3 in amino acids: CASSLSARNYGYTF. CDR3 nucleotides: TGTGCCAGCAGTTTATCGGCCAGAAACTATGGCTACACCTTC.

V is TRBV27 and J is TRBJ2-5; possibly TRBD2 for D (5 bases). The length of the CDR3 is 16 residues. V lost 0 bases to trimming and J lost 4 bases, with 15 bases between them. Germline V lookup: CDR1 MNHEY, CDR2 SMNVEV (reference sequence). The CDR3: CASSLSTNPSSETQYF. CDR3 nucleotides: TGTGCCAGCAGTTTATCGACTAATCCTAGCTCAGAGACCCAGTACTTC.

This chain uses TRBV2 with TRBJ2-7; D is unclear. The CDR3 extends over 13 amino acids. V dropped 4 bases and J dropped 4 bases, with 11 bases sitting between them. Germline CDR1 is SNHLY and CDR2 is FYNNEI. The DNA of the CDR3 is TGTGCCAGCAGTGGTGGTAGGTCTTACGAGCAGTACTTC. Amino acids: CASSGGRSYEQYF.